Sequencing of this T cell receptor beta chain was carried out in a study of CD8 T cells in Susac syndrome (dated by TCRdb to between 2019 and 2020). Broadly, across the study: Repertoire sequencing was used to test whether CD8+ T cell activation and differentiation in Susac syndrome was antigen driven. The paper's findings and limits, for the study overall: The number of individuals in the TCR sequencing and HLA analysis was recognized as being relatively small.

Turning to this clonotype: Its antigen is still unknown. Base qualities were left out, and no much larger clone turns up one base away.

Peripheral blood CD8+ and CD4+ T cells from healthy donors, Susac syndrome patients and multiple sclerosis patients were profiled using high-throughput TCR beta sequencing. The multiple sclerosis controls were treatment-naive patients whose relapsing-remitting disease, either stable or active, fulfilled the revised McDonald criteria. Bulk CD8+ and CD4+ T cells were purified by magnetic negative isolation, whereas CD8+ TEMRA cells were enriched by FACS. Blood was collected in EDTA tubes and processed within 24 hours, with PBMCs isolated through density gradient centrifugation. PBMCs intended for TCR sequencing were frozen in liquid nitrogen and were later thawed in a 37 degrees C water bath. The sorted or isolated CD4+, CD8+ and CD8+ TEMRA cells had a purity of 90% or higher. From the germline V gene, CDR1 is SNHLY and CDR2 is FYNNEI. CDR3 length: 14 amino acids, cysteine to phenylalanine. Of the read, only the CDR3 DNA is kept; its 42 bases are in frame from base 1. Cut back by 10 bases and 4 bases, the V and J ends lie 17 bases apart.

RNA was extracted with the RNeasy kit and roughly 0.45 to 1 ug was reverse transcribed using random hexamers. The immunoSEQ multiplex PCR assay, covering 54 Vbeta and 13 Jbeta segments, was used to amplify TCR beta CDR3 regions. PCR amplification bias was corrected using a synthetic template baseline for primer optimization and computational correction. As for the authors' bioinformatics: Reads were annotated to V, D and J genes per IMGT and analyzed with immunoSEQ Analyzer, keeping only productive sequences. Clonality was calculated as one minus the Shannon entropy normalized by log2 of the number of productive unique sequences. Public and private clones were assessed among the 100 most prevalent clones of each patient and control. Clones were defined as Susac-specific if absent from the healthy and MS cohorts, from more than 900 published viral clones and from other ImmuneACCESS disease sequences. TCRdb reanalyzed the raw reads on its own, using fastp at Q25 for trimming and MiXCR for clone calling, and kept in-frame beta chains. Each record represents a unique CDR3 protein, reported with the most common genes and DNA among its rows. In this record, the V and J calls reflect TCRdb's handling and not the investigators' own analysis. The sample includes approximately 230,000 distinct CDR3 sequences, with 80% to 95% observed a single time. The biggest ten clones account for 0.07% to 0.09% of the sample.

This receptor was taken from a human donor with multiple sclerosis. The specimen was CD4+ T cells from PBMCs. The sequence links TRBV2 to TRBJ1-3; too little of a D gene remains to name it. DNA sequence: TGTGCCACCATAACATCGGACCTGGGAAACACCATATATTTT. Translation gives CATITSDLGNTIYF. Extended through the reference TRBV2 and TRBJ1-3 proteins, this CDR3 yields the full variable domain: EPEVTQTPSHQVTQMGQEVILRCVPISNHLYFYWYRQILGQKVEFLVSFYNNEISEKSEIFDDQFSVERPDGSNFTLKIRSTKLEDSAMYFCATITSDLGNTIYFGEGSWLTVV.